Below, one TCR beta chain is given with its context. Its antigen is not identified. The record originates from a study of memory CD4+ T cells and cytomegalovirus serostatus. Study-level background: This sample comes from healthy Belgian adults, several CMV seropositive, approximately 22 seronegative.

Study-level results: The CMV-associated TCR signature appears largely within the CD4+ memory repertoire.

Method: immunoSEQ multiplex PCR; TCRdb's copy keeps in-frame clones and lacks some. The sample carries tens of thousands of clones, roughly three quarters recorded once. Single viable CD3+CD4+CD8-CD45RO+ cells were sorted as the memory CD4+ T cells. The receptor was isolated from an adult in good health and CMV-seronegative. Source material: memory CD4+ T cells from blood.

Here the CDR3 DNA reads TGTGCCAGCAGTCCCAGGACAGGTCCCTACGAGCAGTACTTC. Encoded protein: CASSPRTGPYEQYF. V is TRBV25-1 and J is TRBJ2-7, with 7 bases that match TRBD1. V lost 5 bases, J lost 2 bases, and 6 bases stayed unmatched. The CDR3 is made up of 14 amino acids. Germline V gives CDR1 MGHDK, CDR2 SYGVNS.